This T cell receptor beta chain derives from a study of monozygotic twins with inflammatory bowel disease. The germline V gene has CDR1 SGDLS and CDR2 YYNGEE. This CDR3 is 16 amino acids long. TCRdb re-called the 5' RACE reads and gives one entry per CDR3 protein, without DNA. The sample data list about 99,000 distinct CDR3 sequences. The sequenced material came from blood. The chain has TRBV9 and TRBJ2-1; with no DNA, the TCRdb D assignment of TRBD2 cannot be verified. This clonotype originated in a human donor with ulcerative colitis or Crohn's disease, or a healthy co-twin of an affected twin (not recorded which). CDR3 region: CASRPTGTSGYNEQFF.